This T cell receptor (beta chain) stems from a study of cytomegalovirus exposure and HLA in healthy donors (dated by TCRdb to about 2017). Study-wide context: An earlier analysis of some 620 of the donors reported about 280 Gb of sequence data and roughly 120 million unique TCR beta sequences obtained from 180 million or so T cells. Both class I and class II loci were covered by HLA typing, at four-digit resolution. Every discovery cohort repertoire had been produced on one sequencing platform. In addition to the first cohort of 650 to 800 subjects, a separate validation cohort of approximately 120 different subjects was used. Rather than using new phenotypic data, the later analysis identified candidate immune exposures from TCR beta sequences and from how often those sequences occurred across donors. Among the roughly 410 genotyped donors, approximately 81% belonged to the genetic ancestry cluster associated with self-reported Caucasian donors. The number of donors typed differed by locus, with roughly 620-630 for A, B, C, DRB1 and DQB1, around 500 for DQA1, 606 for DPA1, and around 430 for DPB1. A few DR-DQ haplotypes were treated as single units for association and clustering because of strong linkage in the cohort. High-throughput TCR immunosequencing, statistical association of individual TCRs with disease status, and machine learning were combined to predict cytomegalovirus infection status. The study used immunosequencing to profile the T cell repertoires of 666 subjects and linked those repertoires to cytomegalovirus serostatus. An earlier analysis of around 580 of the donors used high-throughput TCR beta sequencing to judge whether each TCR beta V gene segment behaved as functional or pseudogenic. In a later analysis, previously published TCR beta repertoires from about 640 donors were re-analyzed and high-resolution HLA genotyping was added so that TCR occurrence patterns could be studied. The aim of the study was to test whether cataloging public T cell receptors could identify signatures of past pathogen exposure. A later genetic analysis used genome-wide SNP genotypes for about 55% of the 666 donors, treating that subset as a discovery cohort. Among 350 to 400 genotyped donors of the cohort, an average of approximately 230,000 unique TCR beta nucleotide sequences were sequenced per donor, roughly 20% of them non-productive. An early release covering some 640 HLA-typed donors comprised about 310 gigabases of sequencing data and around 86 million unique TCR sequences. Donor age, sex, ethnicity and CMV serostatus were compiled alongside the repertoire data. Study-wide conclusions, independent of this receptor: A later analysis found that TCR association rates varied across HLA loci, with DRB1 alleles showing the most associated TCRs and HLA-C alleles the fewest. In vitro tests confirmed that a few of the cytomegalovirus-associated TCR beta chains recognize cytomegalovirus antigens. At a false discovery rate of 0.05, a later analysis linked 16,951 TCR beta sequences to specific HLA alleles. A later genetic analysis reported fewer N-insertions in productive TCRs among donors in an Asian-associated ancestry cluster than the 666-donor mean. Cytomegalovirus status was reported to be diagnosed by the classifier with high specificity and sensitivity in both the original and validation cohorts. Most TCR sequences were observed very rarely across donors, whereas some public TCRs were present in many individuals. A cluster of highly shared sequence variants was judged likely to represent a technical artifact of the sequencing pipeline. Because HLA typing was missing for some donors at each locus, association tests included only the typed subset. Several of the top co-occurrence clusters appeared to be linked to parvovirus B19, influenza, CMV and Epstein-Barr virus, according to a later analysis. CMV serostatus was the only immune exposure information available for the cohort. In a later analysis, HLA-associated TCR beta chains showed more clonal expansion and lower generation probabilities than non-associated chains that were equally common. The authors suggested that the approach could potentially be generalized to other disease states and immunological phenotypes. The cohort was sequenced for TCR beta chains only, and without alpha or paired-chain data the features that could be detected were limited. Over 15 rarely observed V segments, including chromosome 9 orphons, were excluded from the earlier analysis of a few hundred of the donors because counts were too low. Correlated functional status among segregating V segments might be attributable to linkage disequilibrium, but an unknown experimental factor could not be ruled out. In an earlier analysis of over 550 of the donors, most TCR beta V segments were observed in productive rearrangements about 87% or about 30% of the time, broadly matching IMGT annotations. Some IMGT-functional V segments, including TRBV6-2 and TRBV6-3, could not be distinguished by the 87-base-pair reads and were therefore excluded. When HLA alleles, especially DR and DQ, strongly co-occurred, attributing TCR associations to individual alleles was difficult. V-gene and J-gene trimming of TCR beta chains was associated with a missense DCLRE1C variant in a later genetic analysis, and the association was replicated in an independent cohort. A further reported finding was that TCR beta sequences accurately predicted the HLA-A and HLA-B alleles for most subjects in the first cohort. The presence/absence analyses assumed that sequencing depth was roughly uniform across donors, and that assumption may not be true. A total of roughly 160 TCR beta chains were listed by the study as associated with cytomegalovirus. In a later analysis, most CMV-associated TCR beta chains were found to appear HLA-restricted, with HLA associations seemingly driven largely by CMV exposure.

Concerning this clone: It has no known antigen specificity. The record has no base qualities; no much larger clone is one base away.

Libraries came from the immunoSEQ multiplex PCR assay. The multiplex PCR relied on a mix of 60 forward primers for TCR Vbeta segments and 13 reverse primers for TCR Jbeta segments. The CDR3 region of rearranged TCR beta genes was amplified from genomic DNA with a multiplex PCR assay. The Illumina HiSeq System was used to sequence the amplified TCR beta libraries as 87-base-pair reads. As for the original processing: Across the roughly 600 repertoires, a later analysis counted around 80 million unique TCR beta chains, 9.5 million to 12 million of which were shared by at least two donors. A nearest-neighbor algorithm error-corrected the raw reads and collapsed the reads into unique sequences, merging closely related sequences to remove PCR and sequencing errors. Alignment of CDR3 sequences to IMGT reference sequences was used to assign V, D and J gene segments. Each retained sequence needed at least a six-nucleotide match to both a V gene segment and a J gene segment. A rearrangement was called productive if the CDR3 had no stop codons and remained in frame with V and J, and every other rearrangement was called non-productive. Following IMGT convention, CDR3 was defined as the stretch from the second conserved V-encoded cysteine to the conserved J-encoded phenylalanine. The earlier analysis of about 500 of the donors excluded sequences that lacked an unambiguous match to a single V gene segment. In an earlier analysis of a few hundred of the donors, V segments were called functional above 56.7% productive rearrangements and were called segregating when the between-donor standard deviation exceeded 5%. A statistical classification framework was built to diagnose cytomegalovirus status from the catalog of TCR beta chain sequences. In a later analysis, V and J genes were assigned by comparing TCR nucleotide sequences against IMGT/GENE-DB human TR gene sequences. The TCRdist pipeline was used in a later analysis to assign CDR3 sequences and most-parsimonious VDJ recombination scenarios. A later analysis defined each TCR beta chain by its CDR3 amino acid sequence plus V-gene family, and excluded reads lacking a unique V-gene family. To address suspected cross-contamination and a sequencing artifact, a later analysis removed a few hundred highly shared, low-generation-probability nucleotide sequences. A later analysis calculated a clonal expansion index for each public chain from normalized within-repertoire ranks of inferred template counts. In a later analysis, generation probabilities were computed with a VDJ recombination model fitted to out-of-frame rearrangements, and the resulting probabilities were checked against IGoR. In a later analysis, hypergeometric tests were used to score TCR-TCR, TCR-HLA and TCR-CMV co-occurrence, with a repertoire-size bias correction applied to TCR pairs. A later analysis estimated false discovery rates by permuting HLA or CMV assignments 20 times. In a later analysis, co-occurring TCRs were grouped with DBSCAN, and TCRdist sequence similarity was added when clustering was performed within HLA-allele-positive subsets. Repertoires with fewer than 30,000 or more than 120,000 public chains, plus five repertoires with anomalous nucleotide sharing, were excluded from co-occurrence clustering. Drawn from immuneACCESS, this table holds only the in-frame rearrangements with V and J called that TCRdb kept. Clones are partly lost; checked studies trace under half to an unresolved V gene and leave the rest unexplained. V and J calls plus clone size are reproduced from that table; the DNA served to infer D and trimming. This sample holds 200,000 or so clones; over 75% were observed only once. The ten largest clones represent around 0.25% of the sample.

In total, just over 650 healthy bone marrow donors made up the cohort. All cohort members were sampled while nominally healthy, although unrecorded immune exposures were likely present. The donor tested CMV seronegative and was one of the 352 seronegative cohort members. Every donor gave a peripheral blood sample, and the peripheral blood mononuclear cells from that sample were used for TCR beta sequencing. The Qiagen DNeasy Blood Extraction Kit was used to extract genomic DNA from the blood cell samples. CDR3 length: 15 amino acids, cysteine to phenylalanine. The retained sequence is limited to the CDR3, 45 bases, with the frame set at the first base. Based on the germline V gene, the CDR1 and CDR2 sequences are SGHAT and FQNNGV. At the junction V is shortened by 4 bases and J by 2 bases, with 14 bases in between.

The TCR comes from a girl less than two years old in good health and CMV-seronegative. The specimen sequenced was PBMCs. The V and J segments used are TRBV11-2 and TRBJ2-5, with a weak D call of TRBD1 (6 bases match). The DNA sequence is TGTGCCAGCAGCTCGAAATTACAGGGACAAGAGACCCAGTACTTC. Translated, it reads CASSSKLQGQETQYF.